These T cell receptor beta chains were read from a single sample in a study of T cells in Graves' hyperthyroidism and ophthalmopathy. From the multiplex PCR reads, TCRdb called clonotypes with MiXCR, one entry per CDR3 protein. The sample records around 250,000 distinct CDR3 sequences, 24% being singletons. Material for sequencing was blood. The origin of the receptors is a woman in her 40s with Graves' ophthalmopathy. Both conserved end residues are part of each CDR3. Each record gives: clone size, V gene, D gene, J gene, CDR3 DNA, CDR3 protein. The D gene is left open where the match is weak. Some rows mark clone size as missing; the rest say once, few, many or name a class of expanded clone.

>many|TRBV3-1|-|TRBJ1-5
TGTGCCAGCAGCCAGACAGACAGAAGCAATCAGCCCCAGCATTTT
CASSQTDRSNQPQHF
>-|TRBV28|-|TRBJ1-1
TGTGCCAGCAGACTGAATCGGAACACTGAAGCTTTCTTT
CASRLNRNTEAFF
>many|TRBV2|-|TRBJ2-6
TGTGCCAGCAGTGAACGGACCTCTGGGGCCAACGTCCTGACTTTC
CASSERTSGANVLTF
>many|TRBV6-1|-|TRBJ2-7
TGTGCCAGCTCGGTGGCGTTCAACTACGAGCAGTACTTC
CASSVAFNYEQYF
>-|TRBV6-5|-|TRBJ2-7
TGTGCCAGCAGTTACTCTAATGGGGGCGAGCAGTACTTC
CASSYSNGGEQYF
>many|TRBV10-3|TRBD2|TRBJ2-1
TGTGCCATCAGTGAGAGAGTCTACCTTTCGGGGCTAGCGGACAATGAGCAGTTCTTC
CAISERVYLSGLADNEQFF
>-|TRBV28|-|TRBJ2-7
TGTGCCAGCAGTTTAAGTAAATACGAGCAGTACTTC
CASSLSKYEQYF
>many|TRBV4-1|TRBD1|TRBJ2-5
TGCGCCAGCAGCCCGGGACAGTACCAAGAGACCCAGTACTTC
CASSPGQYQETQYF
>-|TRBV30|-|TRBJ2-7
TGTGCCTGGAGCACGGGACTTCTCTACGAGCAGTACTTC
CAWSTGLLYEQYF
>many|TRBV20-1|TRBD2|TRBJ2-7
TGCAGTGCTAGAGTACCGGGAGGGCCCTACGAGCAGTACTTC
CSARVPGGPYEQYF
>many|TRBV3-1|TRBD2|TRBJ2-7
TGTGCCAGCAGCCCCCGTGGTAGCGGGACCTACGAGCAGTACTTC
CASSPRGSGTYEQYF
>-|TRBV4-1|TRBD1|TRBJ2-7
TGCGCCGGCAGCCAACCCCCTGGGACAGGGATCTACGAGCAGTACTTC
CAGSQPPGTGIYEQYF
>many|TRBV27|-|TRBJ1-1
TGTGCCAGCAGTCCCTGGACAAGCATGAACACTGAAGCTTTCTTT
CASSPWTSMNTEAFF
>many|TRBV6-1|-|TRBJ2-4
TGTGCCAGCGTCAGCTTAGCCAAAAACATTCAGTACTTC
CASVSLAKNIQYF
>once|TRBV7-8|-|TRBJ1-5
TGTGCCAGCAGCATACAGCGCAATCAGCCCCAGCATTTT
CASSIQRNQPQHF
>-|TRBV7-9|TRBD1|TRBJ2-7
TGTGCCAGCAGCTCGCTGCAGGGGGCTTACGAGCAGTACTTC
CASSSLQGAYEQYF
>-|TRBV12-3/TRBV12-4|-|TRBJ2-5
TGTGCCAGCAGTTTATTAGGAGCGGGAGAGACCCAGTACTTC
CASSLLGAGETQYF
>few|TRBV5-1|TRBD1|TRBJ2-5
TGCGCCAGCAGCTACACCAGGCGGAGGGACAGGGTGATAAAGACCCAGTACTTC
CASSYTRRRDRVIKTQYF
>many|TRBV6-5|-|TRBJ2-2
TGTGCCAGCATCACCGTTGGCGGGGAGCTGTTTTTT
CASITVGGELFF
>many|TRBV28|-|TRBJ2-2
TGTGCCAGCAGTCCCCTGGGGCCCGCGAACACCGGGGAGCTGTTTTTT
CASSPLGPANTGELFF
>many|TRBV20-1|TRBD2|TRBJ2-4
TGCAGTGCTAGTGCTAGCGGGAAGGACATTCAGTACTTC
CSASASGKDIQYF
>many|TRBV6-5|TRBD1|TRBJ1-3
TGTGCCAGCAGTTACTCAACAGGGGCGGGAAACACCATATATTTT
CASSYSTGAGNTIYF
>many|TRBV28|-|TRBJ1-3
TGTGCCAGCAGGGGCGGACTTCGAAACACCATATATTTT
CASRGGLRNTIYF
>-|TRBV18|-|TRBJ1-5
TGTGCCAGCTCACCACCCTCGGGGCAGCCCCAGCATTTT
CASSPPSGQPQHF
>many|TRBV30|TRBD2|TRBJ2-7
TGTGCCTGGAGTGTGCTAGCGGGGAAATACGAGCAGTACTTC
CAWSVLAGKYEQYF
>many|TRBV6-5|-|TRBJ1-2
TGTGCCAGCAGTTATGGGGTTATCTACGGCTACACCTTC
CASSYGVIYGYTF
>many|TRBV28|-|TRBJ2-4
TGTGCCAGCAGTTTCCAAAACGAGAGGCCAATAGCCAAAAACATTCAGTACTTC
CASSFQNERPIAKNIQYF
>many|TRBV5-6|-|TRBJ2-5
TGTGCCAGCAGCGCATACACAGTGACCCAGTACTTC
CASSAYTVTQYF
>many|TRBV28|TRBD1|TRBJ1-6
TGTGCCAGCAGTTCCCTCTCGGGACAGGGATCACCCCTCCACTTT
CASSSLSGQGSPLHF
>many|TRBV10-3|TRBD1|TRBJ2-7
TGTGCCATCAGGGGGACAGGGGGCTCCTACGAGCAGTACTTC
CAIRGTGGSYEQYF
>-|TRBV28|-|TRBJ1-5
TGTGCCAGCAGTTGGGAAGTTGGTGTTGAGCCCCAGCATTTT
CASSWEVGVEPQHF
>many|TRBV12-3/TRBV12-4|TRBD2|TRBJ2-2
TGTGCCAGCAGTTTTTCTTCGGGAGGGAACACCGGGGAGCTGTTTTTT
CASSFSSGGNTGELFF
>many|TRBV12-3/TRBV12-4|TRBD1|TRBJ1-1
TGTGCCAGCAGTTACAGGGGAGCTGAAGCTTTCTTT
CASSYRGAEAFF
>-|TRBV6-5|-|TRBJ1-3
TGTGCCAGCAGTTACTCGGAAGAAAACACCATATATTTT
CASSYSEENTIYF
>-|TRBV6-2/TRBV6-3|-|TRBJ2-7
TGTGCCAGCACCCAGCTGGGGTGGAACGACGAGCAGTACTTC
CASTQLGWNDEQYF
>many|TRBV28|-|TRBJ1-2
TGTGCCAGCAGTTGGGGGGACTATGGCTACACCTTC
CASSWGDYGYTF
>many|TRBV2|-|TRBJ2-2
TGTGCCAGCAGACCCCCAGGGGCGAACACCGGGGAGCTGTTTTTT
CASRPPGANTGELFF
>many|TRBV3-1|-|TRBJ2-5
TGTGCCAGCAGCCAGGCCGGGACACAAATAGAGACCCAGTACTTC
CASSQAGTQIETQYF
>many|TRBV2|-|TRBJ1-1
TGTGCCAGCTGCCCAAGCCAGGGAGACACTGAAGCTTTCTTT
CASCPSQGDTEAFF
>many|TRBV6-5|-|TRBJ1-1
TGTGCCAGCAGTTACTCCGGGACGGACACTGAAGCTTTCTTT
CASSYSGTDTEAFF
>-|TRBV11-3|TRBD2|TRBJ2-7
TGTGCCAGCAGCTTAGATCGGGGGGACTACGAGCAGTACTTC
CASSLDRGDYEQYF
>many|TRBV19|TRBD1|TRBJ1-6
TGTGCCAGTAGTGCCGGACAGGTGGATAATTCACCCCTCCACTTT
CASSAGQVDNSPLHF
>-|TRBV6-2/TRBV6-3|TRBD1|TRBJ2-7
TGTGCCAGCAGCGCGACAGGGCCCTACGAGCAGTACTTC
CASSATGPYEQYF
>many|TRBV7-6|TRBD2|TRBJ2-5
TGTGCCAGCAGCGAGGCCGGACTAGCGAGAGAGACCCAGTACTTC
CASSEAGLARETQYF
>few|TRBV6-5|-|TRBJ1-1
TGTGCCAGCAATTTGAAGTTGAACACTGAAGCTTTCTTT
CASNLKLNTEAFF
>-|TRBV29-1|-|TRBJ2-3
TGCAGCGTTAGTGAGGGGGGGCCTGGGGGACAGTATTTT
CSVSEGGPGGQYF
>many|TRBV6-1|TRBD1|TRBJ1-2
TGTGCCAGCAGTGAAGCCCGGACAGGGGGCGCGAGTAGTTATGGCTACACCTTC
CASSEARTGGASSYGYTF
>many|TRBV4-1|TRBD1|TRBJ2-5
TGCGCCAGCAGCCGAGAAGGACAGGGAGGTGGAGAGACCCAGTACTTC
CASSREGQGGGETQYF
>many|TRBV20-1|-|TRBJ1-5
TGCAGTGCTAGGGAGGGGAGTAACAATCAGCCCCAGCATTTT
CSAREGSNNQPQHF
>few|TRBV14|-|TRBJ2-7
TGTGCCAGCAGCCTGACAGATTATCTCTACGAGCGGTACTTC
CASSLTDYLYERYF
>few|TRBV7-2|-|TRBJ2-7
TGTGCCAGCAGCCGGGAATCTAAAACCTACGAGCAGTACTTC
CASSRESKTYEQYF
>many|TRBV19|TRBD1|TRBJ2-7
TGTGCCAGTAGGACCGGACAGGGTTCCTCCGCCGAGCAGTACTTC
CASRTGQGSSAEQYF
>many|TRBV6-5|-|TRBJ1-1
TGTGCCAGCAGTTACTCCTCGGACCTGAACACTGAAGCTTTCTTT
CASSYSSDLNTEAFF
>many|TRBV20-1|TRBD2|TRBJ2-7
TGCAGTGTTGTTAGCGGGATTACCTCCTACGAGCAGTACTTC
CSVVSGITSYEQYF
>-|TRBV27|-|TRBJ1-6
TGTGCCAGCAGTTTATCGCAGGGTGGTTCACCCCTCCACTTT
CASSLSQGGSPLHF
>many|TRBV7-2|TRBD2|TRBJ2-7
TGTGCCAGCAGCTTACAAATAGCGGGCAACTCCTACGAGCAGTACTTC
CASSLQIAGNSYEQYF
>many|TRBV18|-|TRBJ1-2
TGTGCCAGCTCACCAGGGGGGGACTATGGCTACACCTTC
CASSPGGDYGYTF
>many|TRBV5-1|TRBD1|TRBJ1-1
TGCGCCAGCAACCGGGACAGGGGGGACACTGAAGCTTTCTTT
CASNRDRGDTEAFF
>many|TRBV3-1|-|TRBJ1-2
TGTGCCAGCAGCCGCCAAACCGGGACGCAAGGCTACACCTTC
CASSRQTGTQGYTF
>many|TRBV5-1|TRBD1|TRBJ1-1
TGCGCCAGCAGCTATGGAGACAGGGAGCCCACTGAAGCTTTCTTT
CASSYGDREPTEAFF